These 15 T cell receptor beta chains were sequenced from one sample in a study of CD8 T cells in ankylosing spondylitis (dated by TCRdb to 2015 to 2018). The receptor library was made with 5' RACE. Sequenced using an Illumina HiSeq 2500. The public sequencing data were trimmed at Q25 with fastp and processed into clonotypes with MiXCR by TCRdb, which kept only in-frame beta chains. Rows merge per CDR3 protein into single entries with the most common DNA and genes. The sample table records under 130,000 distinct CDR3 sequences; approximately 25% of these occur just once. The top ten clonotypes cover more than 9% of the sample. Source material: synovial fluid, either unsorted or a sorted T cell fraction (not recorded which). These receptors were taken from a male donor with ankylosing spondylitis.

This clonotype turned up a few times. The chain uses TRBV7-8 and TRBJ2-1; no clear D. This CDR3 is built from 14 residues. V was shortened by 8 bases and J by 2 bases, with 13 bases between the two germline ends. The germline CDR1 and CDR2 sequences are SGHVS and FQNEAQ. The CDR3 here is CASHRDRAYNEQFF. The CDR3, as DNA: TGTGCCAGCCACAGAGATAGGGCCTACAATGAGCAGTTCTTC.

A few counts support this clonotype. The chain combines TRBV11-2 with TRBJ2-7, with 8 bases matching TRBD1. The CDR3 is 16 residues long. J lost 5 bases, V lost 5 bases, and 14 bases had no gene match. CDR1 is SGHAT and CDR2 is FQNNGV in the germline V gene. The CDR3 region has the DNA TGTGCCAGCAGCCCATACCCCCTCCCGGACAGGGACGAGCAGTACTTC. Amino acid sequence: CASSPYPLPDRDEQYF.

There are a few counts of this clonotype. Written as DNA, the CDR3 is TGTGCCAGCAGCCTGCGGTCCCACTCCTACGAGCAGTACGTC. This gives the protein CASSLRSHSYEQYV. The rearrangement uses TRBV5-5 and TRBJ2-7; D not certain. CDR3 length: 14 residues. Per the germline V gene, CDR1 is SGHKS and CDR2 is YYEKEE (reference sequence). V was cut by 4 bases and J by 0 bases, with 11 bases left in between.

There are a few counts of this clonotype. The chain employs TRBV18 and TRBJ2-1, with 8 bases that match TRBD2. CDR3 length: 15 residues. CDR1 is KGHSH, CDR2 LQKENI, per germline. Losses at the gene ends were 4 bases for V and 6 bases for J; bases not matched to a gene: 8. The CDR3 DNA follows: TGTGCCAGCTCACACGGGACTAGTATGAGCAATGAGCAGTTCTTC. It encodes CASSHGTSMSNEQFF.

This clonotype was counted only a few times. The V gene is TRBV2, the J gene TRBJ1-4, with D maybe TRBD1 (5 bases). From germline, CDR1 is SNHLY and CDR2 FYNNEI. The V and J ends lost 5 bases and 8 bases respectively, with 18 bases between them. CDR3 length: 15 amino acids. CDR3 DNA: TGTGCCAGCAGTTCTTTAAACCTAAAGGGGGAAAAACTGTTTTTT. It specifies CASSSLNLKGEKLFF. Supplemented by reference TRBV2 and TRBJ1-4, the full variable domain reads EPEVTQTPSHQVTQMGQEVILRCVPISNHLYFYWYRQILGQKVEFLVSFYNNEISEKSEIFDDQFSVERPDGSNFTLKIRSTKLEDSAMYFCASSSLNLKGEKLFFGSGTQLSVL.

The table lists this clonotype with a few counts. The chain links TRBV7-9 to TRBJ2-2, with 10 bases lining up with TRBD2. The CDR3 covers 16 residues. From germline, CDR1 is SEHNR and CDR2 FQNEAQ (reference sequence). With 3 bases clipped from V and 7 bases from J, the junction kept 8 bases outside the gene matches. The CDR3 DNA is TGTGCCAGCAGCTTCTTAGCGGGAGGAAGTAGCGGGGAGCTGTTTTTT. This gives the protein CASSFLAGGSSGELFF.

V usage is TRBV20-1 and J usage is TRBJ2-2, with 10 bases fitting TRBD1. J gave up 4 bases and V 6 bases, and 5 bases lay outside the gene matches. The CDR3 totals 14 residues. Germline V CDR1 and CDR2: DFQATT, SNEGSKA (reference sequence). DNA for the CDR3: TGCAGTGCACGACAGGGGGCAGGCACCGGGGAGCTGTTTTTT. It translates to CSARQGAGTGELFF.

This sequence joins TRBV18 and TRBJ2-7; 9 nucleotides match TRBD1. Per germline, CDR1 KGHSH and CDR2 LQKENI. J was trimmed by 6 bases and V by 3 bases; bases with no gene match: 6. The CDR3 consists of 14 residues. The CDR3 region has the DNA TGTGCCAGCTCACCGCCGGGACAGGGATCCGAGCAGTACTTC. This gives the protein CASSPPGQGSEQYF. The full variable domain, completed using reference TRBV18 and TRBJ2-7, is NAGVMQNPRHLVRRRGQEARLRCSPMKGHSHVYWYRQLPEEGLKFMVYLQKENIIDESGMPKERFSAEFPKEGPSILRIQQVVRGDSAAYFCASSPPGQGSEQYFGPGTRLTVT.

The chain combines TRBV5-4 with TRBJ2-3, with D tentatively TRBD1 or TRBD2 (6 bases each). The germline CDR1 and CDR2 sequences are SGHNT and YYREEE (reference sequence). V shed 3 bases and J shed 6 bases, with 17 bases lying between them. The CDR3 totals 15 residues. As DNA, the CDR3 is TGTGCCAGCAGCTCGGGGGCTTCCTCTGACGATACGCAGTATTTT. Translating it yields CASSSGASSDDTQYF.

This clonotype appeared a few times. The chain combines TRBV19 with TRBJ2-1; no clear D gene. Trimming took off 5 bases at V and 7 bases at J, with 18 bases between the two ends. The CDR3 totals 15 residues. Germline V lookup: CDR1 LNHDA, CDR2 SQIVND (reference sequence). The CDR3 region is CASSPRHNLGNEQFF. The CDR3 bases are TGTGCCAGTAGTCCCCGACATAACCTTGGAAATGAGCAGTTCTTC.

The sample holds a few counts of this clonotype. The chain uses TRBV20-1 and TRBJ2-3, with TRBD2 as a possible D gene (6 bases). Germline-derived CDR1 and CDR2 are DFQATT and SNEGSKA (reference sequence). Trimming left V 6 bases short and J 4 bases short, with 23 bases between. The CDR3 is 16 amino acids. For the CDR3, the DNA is TGCAGTGCCCCGGTCGGGAGAGACGTGGGACCAGATACGCAGTATTTT. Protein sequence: CSAPVGRDVGPDTQYF.

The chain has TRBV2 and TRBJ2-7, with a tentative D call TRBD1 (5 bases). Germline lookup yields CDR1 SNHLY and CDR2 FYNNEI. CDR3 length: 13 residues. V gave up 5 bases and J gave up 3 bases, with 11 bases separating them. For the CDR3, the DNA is TGTGCCAGCAGTCTGACAGCTTTCTACGAGCAGTACTTC. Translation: CASSLTAFYEQYF.

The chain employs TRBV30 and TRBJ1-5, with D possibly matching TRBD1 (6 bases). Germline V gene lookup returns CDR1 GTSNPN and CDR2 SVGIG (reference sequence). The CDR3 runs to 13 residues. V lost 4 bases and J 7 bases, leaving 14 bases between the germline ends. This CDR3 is CAWTAGGGQPQHF. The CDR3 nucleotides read TGTGCCTGGACCGCCGGGGGGGGCCAGCCCCAGCATTTT.

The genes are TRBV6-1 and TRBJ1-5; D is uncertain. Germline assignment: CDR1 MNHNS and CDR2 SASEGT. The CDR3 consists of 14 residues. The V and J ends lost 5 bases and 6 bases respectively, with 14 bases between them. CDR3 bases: TGTGCCAGCAGTCCTGGGCAGGACGGTCAGCCCCAGCATTTT. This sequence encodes CASSPGQDGQPQHF.

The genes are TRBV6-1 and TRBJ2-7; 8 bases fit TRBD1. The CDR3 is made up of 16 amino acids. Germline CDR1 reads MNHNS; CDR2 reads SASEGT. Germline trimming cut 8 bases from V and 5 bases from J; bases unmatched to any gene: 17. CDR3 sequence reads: CASPHPGTGSVHEQYF. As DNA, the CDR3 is TGTGCCAGCCCACACCCCGGGACAGGCTCGGTCCACGAGCAGTACTTC.